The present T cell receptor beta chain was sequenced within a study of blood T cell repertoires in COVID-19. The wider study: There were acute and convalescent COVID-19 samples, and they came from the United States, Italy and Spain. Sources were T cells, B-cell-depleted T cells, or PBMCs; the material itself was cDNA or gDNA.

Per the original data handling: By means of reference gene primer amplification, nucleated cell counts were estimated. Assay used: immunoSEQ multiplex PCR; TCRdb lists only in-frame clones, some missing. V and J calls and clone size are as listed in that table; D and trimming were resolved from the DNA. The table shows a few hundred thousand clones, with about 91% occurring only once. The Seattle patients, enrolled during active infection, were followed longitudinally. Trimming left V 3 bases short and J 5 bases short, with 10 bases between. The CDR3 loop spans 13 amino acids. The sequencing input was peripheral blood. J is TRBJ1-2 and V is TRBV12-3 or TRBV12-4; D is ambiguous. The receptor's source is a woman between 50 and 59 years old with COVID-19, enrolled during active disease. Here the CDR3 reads CASSFSSYYGYTF. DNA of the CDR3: TGTGCCAGCAGTTTTTCGTCCTATTATGGCTACACCTTC.